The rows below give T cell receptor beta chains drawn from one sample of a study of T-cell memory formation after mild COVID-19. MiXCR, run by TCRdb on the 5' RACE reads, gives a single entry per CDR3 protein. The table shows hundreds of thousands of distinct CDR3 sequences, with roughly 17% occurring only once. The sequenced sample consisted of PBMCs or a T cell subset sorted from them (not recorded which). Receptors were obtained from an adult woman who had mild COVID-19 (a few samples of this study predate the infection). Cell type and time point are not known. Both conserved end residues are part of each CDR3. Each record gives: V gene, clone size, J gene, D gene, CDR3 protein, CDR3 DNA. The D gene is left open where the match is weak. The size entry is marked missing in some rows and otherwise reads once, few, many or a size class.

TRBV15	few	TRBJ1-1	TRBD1	CATSPRQGPGTEAFF	TGTGCCACCAGCCCTCGACAGGGACCGGGCACTGAAGCTTTCTTT
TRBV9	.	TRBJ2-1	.	CASSPSGLPGPYNEQFF	TGTGCCAGCAGCCCATCAGGGTTGCCCGGACCTTACAATGAGCAGTTCTTC
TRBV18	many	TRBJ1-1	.	CASSPGQDTEAFF	TGTGCCAGCTCCCCGGGACAAGACACTGAAGCTTTCTTT
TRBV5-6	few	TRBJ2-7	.	CASSSPVLAGRNYEQYF	TGTGCCAGCAGCTCTCCGGTCTTGGCGGGGCGAAACTACGAGCAGTACTTC
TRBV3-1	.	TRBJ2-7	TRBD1	CASSHQDRGLYEQYF	TGTGCCAGCAGCCATCAGGACAGGGGTTTGTACGAGCAGTACTTC
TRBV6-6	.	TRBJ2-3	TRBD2	CASSYIASGSTDTQYF	TGTGCCAGCAGTTACATCGCTAGCGGAAGCACAGATACGCAGTATTTT
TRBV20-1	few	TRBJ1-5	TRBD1	CSAITSTGVRNQPQHF	TGCAGTGCTATAACGTCCACAGGGGTGCGCAATCAGCCCCAGCATTTT
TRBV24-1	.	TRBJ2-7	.	CATSRGGYYEQYF	TGTGCCACCAGCCGAGGCGGATACTACGAGCAGTACTTC
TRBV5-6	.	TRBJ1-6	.	CASSSLQGSPLHF	TGTGCCAGCAGCTCCTTACAGGGATCACCCCTCCACTTT
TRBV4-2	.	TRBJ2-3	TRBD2	CASRGTSGTDTQYF	TGTGCCAGCAGGGGCACTAGCGGCACAGATACGCAGTATTTT
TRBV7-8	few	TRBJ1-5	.	CASSLLGVNGNQPQHF	TGTGCCAGCAGCTTACTCGGGGTTAATGGCAATCAGCCCCAGCATTTT
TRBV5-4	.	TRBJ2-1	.	CASSFKALSSYNEQFF	TGTGCCAGCAGCTTTAAGGCACTGAGCTCCTACAATGAGCAGTTCTTC
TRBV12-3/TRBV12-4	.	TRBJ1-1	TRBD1	CASRQTGGGEAFF	TGTGCCAGCAGACAAACAGGGGGCGGGGAGGCTTTCTTT
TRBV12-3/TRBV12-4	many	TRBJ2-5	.	CASSTSGTQYF	TGTGCCAGCAGTACCTCGGGGACCCAGTACTTC
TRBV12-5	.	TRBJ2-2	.	CASGLGLAGELFF	TGTGCTAGTGGTCTCGGGCTCGCCGGGGAGCTGTTTTTT
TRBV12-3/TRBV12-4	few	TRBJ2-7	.	CASSFEPRTYEQYF	TGTGCCAGCAGTTTCGAACCCCGCACCTACGAGCAGTACTTC
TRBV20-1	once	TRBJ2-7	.	CSANPLGGLAYEQYF	TGCAGTGCAAATCCCCTCGGGGGTCTAGCCTACGAGCAGTACTTC
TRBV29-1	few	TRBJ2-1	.	CSGVAGNNEQFF	TGCAGCGGTGTAGCTGGGAACAATGAGCAGTTCTTC
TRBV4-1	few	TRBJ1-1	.	CASSQDGVAGTEAFF	TGCGCCAGCAGCCAAGATGGGGTGGCAGGCACTGAAGCTTTCTTT
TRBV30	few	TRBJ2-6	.	CAWSIGRTSGANVLTF	TGTGCCTGGAGTATAGGGAGGACCTCTGGGGCCAACGTCCTGACTTTC
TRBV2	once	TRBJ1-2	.	CASSEGPNGYTF	TGTGCCAGCAGTGAAGGCCCGAATGGCTACACCTTC
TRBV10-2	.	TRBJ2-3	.	CASSDSPVAQYF	TGCGCCAGCAGTGATTCCCCCGTTGCGCAGTATTTT
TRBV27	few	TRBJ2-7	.	CASSLGPNSEQYF	TGTGCCAGCAGCCTCGGGCCGAACTCCGAGCAGTACTTC
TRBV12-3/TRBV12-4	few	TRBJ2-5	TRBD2	CASSFSGLAETQYF	TGTGCCAGCAGTTTCTCGGGACTAGCGGAGACCCAGTACTTC
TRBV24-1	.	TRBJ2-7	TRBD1	CATSDWTGGDQYF	TGTGCCACCAGTGATTGGACAGGGGGCGACCAGTACTTC
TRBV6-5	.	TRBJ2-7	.	CASSYSRWREQYF	TGTGCCAGCAGTTACTCGAGGTGGAGGGAGCAGTACTTC
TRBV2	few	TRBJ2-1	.	CASKVRQYNEQFF	TGTGCCAGCAAGGTCAGGCAGTACAATGAGCAGTTCTTC
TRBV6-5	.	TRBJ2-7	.	CASNNGGTVFNEQYF	TGTGCCAGCAACAACGGGGGGACAGTATTCAACGAGCAGTACTTC
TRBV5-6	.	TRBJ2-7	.	CASSPSWGSIYEQYF	TGTGCCAGCAGCCCTTCTTGGGGGTCGATATACGAGCAGTACTTC
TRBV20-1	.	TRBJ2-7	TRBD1	CSAKPGQKSYEQYF	TGCAGTGCAAAACCGGGACAGAAATCCTACGAGCAGTACTTC
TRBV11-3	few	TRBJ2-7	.	CASSHPLGDEQYF	TGTGCCAGCAGCCATCCTCTAGGGGACGAGCAGTACTTC
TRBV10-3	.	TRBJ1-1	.	CAISDGMAEAFF	TGTGCCATCAGTGATGGGATGGCTGAAGCTTTCTTT
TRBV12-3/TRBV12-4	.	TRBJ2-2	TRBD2	CASNPIGRVWTGELFF	TGTGCCAGCAATCCCATCGGGAGGGTATGGACCGGGGAGCTGTTTTTT
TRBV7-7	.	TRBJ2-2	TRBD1	CASGKQGGTGELFF	TGTGCCAGTGGGAAACAGGGGGGCACCGGGGAGCTGTTTTTT
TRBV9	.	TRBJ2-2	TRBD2	CASTAGVNTGELFF	TGTGCCAGCACAGCGGGGGTGAACACCGGGGAGCTGTTTTTT
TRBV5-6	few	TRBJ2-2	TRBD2	CASSRSGSIPGELFF	TGTGCCAGCAGCCGTAGCGGGAGTATACCCGGGGAGCTGTTTTTT
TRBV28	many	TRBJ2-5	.	CASKTGDRRQETQYF	TGTGCCAGCAAGACCGGAGACAGGAGACAAGAGACCCAGTACTTC
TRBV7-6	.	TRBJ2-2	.	CASSIRQVSTGELFF	TGTGCCAGCAGCATCAGACAGGTTTCCACCGGGGAGCTGTTTTTT
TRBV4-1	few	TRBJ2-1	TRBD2	CASSQDPSGGAEVFF	TGCGCCAGCAGCCAAGATCCTAGCGGGGGGGCGGAGGTGTTCTTC
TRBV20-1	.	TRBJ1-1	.	CSASRGTNTEAFF	TGCAGTGCTAGTAGGGGTACCAACACTGAAGCTTTCTTT
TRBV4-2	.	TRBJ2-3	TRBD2	CASSQQPAGGMTDTQYF	TGTGCCAGCAGCCAACAACCAGCGGGGGGGATGACAGATACGCAGTATTTT
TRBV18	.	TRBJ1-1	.	CASSPRPTEAFF	TGTGCCAGCTCACCACGGCCCACTGAAGCTTTCTTT
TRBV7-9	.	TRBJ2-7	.	CASSLVYEGVDEQYF	TGTGCCAGCAGCTTAGTGTATGAGGGCGTCGACGAGCAGTACTTC
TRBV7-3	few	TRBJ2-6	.	CASSLTLGGPSGANVLTF	TGTGCCAGCAGCTTAACGTTGGGAGGACCCTCTGGGGCCAACGTCCTGACTTTC
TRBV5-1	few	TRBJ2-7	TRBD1	CASSMDRVHEQYF	TGCGCCAGCAGCATGGACAGGGTCCACGAGCAGTACTTC
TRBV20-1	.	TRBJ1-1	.	CGGGMNTEAFF	TGCGGTGGGGGAATGAACACTGAAGCTTTCTTT
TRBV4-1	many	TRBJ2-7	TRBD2	CASSQVGSAGGPYEQYF	TGCGCCAGCAGCCAAGTGGGTTCAGCGGGGGGGCCCTACGAGCAGTACTTC
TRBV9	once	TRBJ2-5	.	CASSVGALIQETQYF	TGTGCCAGCAGCGTAGGCGCACTTATACAAGAGACCCAGTACTTC
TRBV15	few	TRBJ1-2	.	CATSRDQGWNGYTF	TGTGCCACCAGCAGAGATCAGGGATGGAATGGCTACACCTTC
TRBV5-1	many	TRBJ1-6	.	CASSLPGADSPLHF	TGCGCCAGCAGCTTGCCGGGGGCTGATTCACCCCTCCACTTT
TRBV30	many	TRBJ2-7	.	CALGDSFSYEQYF	TGTGCCCTGGGAGACAGCTTCTCCTACGAGCAGTACTTC